The clone carrying this T cell receptor (beta chain) was picked up a small number of times. The data were taken from a study of patients and donors after allogeneic stem cell transplantation. TCRdb re-called the RT-PCR reads through MiXCR, storing one row per CDR3 protein. The data contain over 150,000 distinct CDR3 sequences, 25% to 35% of them singletons. Germline CDR1 DFQATT, CDR2 SNEGSKA (reference sequence). Trimming cost V 6 bases and J 15 bases, with 18 bases left between them. The CDR3 is 11 amino acids. The genes are TRBV20-1 and TRBJ2-1; D may match TRBD1 or TRBD2 (6 bases each). Sequencing was carried out using blood, either unsorted or a sorted T cell fraction (not recorded which). The clonotype originates from a human donor who was either an allogeneic HSCT recipient or a stem cell or donor lymphocyte infusion donor (not recorded which). It is not recorded whose cells these are; they may come from a transplant donor. CDR3 nucleotides: TGCAGTGCCTGGGTAGGGGGGACCCTGTTCTTC. Its translation: CSAWVGGTLFF.